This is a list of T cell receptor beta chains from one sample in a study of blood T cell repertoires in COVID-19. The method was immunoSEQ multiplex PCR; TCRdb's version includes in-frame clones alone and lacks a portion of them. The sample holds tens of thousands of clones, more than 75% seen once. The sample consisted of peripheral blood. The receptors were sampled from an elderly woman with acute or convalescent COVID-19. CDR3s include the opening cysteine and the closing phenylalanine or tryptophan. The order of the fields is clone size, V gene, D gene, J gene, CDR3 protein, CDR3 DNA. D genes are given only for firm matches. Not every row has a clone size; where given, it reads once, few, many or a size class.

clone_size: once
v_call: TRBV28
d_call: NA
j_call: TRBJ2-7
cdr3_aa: CASGPGGQYF
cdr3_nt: TGTGCCAGCGGGCCAGGTGGGCAGTACTTC

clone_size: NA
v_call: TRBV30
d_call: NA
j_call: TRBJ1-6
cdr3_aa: CAWSTQNNSPLHF
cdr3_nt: TGTGCCTGGAGTACGCAGAATAATTCACCCCTCCACTTT

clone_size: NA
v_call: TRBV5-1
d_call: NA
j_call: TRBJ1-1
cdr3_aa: CASGVRETEAFF
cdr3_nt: TGCGCCAGCGGGGTGAGGGAGACTGAAGCTTTCTTT

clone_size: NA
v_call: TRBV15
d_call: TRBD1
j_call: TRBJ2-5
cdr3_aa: CATSKRTGSLVETQYF
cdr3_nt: TGTGCCACCAGCAAAAGGACAGGGTCGTTAGTAGAGACCCAGTACTTC

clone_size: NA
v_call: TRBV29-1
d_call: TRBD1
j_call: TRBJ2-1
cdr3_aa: CSVEGGQGSFDEQFF
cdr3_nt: TGCAGCGTTGAAGGGGGACAGGGTAGTTTCGATGAGCAGTTCTTC

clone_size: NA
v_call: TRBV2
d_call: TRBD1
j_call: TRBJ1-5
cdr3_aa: CASSGTGGDQPQHF
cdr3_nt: TGTGCCAGCAGCGGAACAGGGGGGGATCAGCCCCAGCATTTT

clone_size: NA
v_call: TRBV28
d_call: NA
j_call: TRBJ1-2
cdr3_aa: CASSSTNYGYTF
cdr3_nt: TGTGCCAGCAGTTCTACGAACTATGGCTACACCTTC

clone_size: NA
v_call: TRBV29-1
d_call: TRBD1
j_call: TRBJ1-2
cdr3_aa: CSARTGGTYGYTF
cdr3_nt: TGCAGCGCCCGGACAGGGGGCACCTATGGCTACACCTTC

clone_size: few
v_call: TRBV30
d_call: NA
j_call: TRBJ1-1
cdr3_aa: CAGGGRGANTEAFF
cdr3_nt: TGTGCCGGGGGGGGTCGGGGGGCGAACACTGAAGCTTTCTTT

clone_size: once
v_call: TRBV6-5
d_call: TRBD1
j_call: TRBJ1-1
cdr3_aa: CASTQFTGGYTEAFF
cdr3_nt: TGTGCCAGCACCCAATTCACAGGGGGCTACACTGAAGCTTTCTTT

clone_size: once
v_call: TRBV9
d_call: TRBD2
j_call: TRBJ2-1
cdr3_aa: CASSVGGTSGPHNEQFF
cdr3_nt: TGTGCCAGCAGCGTTGGGGGGACTAGCGGCCCACACAATGAGCAGTTCTTC

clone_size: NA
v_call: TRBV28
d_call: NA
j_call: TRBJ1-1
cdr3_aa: CASTPVGTLPGDTEAFF
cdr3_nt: TGTGCCAGCACCCCAGTCGGGACCCTCCCGGGGGACACTGAAGCTTTCTTT

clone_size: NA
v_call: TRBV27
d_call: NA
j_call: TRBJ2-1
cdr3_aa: CASSLSGLNNEQFF
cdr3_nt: TGTGCCAGCAGTTTGTCTGGACTCAACAATGAGCAGTTCTTC

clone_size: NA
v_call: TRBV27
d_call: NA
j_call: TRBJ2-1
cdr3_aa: CASSNQGGNEQFF
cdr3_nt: TGTGCCAGCAGTAACCAGGGGGGTAATGAGCAGTTCTTC

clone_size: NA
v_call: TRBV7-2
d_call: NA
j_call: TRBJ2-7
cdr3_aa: CASSLDQGSYEQYF
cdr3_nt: TGTGCCAGCAGCTTAGACCAGGGATCCTACGAGCAGTACTTC

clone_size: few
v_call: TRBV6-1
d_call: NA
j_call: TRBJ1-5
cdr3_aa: CASSRGAADNQPQHF
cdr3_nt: TGTGCCAGCAGCCGCGGGGCGGCAGACAATCAGCCCCAGCATTTT

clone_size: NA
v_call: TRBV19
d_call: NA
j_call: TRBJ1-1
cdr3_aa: CASSIAGYRLNTEAFF
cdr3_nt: TGTGCCAGTAGTATTGCAGGTTATAGGCTGAACACTGAAGCTTTCTTT

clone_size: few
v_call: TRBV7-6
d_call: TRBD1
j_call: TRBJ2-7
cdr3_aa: CASSSGQPRFYEQYF
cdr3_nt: TGTGCCAGCAGCTCGGGACAGCCTCGCTTCTACGAGCAGTACTTC

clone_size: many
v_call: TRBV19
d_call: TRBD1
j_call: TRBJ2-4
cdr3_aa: CASSPRDRGQGSKNIQYF
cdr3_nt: TGTGCCAGTAGCCCGCGGGACAGGGGGCAAGGGAGCAAAAACATTCAGTACTTC

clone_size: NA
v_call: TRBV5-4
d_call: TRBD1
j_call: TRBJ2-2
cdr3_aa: CASSLEAGGYGITGELFF
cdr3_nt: TGTGCCAGCAGCTTGGAAGCAGGGGGCTATGGTATCACCGGGGAGCTGTTTTTT